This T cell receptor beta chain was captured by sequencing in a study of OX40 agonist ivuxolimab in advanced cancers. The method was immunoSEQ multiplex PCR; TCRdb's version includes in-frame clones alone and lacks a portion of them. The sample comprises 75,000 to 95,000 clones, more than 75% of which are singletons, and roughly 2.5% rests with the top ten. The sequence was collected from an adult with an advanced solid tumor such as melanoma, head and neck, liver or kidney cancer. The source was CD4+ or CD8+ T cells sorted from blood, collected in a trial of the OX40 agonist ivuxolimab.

CDR3 sequence: CAISPGQGPGYTF. The CDR3 nucleotides read TGTGCCATCAGCCCCGGACAGGGGCCTGGCTACACCTTC. The chain couples TRBV10-3 to TRBJ1-2, with 9 bases aligning to TRBD1. Germline assignment: CDR1 ENHRY and CDR2 SYGVKD. CDR3 length equals 13 residues. V lost 6 bases to trimming and J lost 7 bases; unmatched junction nucleotides: 6.